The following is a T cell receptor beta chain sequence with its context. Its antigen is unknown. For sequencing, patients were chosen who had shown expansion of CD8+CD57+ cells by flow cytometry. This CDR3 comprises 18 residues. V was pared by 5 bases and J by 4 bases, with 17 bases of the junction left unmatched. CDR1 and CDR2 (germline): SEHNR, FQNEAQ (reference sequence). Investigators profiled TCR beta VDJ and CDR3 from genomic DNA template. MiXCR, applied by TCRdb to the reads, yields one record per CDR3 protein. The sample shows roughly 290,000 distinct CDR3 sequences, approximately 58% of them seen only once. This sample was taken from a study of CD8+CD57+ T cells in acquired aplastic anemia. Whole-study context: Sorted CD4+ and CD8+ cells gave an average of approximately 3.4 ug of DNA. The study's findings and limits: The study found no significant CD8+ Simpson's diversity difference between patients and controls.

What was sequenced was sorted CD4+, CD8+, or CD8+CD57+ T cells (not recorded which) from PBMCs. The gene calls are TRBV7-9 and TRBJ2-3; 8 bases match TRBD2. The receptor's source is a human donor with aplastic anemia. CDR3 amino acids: CASSQDATGGTAADTQYF. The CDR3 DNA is TGTGCCAGCAGCCAAGATGCGACGGGAGGGACGGCGGCAGATACGCAGTATTTT. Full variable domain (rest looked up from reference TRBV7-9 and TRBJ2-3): DTGVSQNPRHKITKRGQNVTFRCDPISEHNRLYWYRQTLGQGPEFLTYFQNEAQLEKSRLLSDRFSAERPKGSFSTLEIQRTEQGDSAMYLCASSQDATGGTAADTQYFGPGTRLTVL.